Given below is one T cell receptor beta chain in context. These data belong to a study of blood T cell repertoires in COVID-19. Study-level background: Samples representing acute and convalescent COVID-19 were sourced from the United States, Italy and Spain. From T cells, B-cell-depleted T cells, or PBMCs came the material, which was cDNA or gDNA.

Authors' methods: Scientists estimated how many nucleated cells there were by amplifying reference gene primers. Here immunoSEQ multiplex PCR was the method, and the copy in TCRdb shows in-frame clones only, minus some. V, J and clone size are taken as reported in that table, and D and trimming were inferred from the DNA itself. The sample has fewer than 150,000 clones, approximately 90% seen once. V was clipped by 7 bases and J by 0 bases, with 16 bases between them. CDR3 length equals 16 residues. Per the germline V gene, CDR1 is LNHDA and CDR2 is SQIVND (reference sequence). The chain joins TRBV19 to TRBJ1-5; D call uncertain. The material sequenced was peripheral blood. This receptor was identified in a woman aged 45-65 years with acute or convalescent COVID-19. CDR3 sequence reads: CASTSRGPYSNQPQHF. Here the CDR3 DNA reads TGTGCCAGTACCTCGCGGGGTCCCTATAGCAATCAGCCCCAGCATTTT.